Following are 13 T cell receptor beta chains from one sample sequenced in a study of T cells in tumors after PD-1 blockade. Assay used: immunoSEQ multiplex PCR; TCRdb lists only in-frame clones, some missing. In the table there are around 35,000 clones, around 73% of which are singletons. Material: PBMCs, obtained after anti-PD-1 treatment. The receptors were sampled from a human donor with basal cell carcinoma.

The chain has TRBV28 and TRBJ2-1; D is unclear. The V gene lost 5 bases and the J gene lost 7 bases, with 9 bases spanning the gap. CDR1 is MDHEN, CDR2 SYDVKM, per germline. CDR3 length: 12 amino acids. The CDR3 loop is CASSVRGNEQFF. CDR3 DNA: TGTGCCAGCAGTGTCAGAGGTAATGAGCAGTTCTTC.

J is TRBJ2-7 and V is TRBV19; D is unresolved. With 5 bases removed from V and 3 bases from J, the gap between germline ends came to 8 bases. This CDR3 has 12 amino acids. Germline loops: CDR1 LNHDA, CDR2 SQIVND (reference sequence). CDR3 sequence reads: CASSPRRYEQYF. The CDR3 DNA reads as TGTGCCAGTAGTCCTCGCCGCTACGAGCAGTACTTC.

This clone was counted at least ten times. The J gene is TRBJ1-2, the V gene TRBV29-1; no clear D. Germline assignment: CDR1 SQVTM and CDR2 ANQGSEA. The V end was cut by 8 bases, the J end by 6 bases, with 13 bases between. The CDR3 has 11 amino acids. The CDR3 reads CSSAWGDGYTF. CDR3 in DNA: TGCAGCTCAGCCTGGGGAGATGGCTACACCTTC.

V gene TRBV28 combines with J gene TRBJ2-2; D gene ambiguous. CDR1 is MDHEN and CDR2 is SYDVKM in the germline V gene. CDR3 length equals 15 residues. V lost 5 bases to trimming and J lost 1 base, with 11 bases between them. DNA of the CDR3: TGTGCCAGCAGTGGCCTTAACAGGAACACCGGGGAGCTGTTTTTT. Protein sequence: CASSGLNRNTGELFF.

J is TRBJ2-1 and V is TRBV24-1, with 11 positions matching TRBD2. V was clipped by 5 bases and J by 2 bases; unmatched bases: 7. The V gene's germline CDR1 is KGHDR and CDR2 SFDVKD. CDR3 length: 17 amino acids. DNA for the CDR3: TGTGCCACCAGTGCCCCCTCGGGACTAGCGGCCTACAATGAGCAGTTCTTC. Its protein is CATSAPSGLAAYNEQFF.

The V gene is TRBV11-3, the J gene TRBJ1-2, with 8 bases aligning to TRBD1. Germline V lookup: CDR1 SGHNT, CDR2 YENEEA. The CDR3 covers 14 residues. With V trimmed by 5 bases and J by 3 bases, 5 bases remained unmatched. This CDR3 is CASSIQGDDYGYTF. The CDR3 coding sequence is TGTGCCAGCAGCATACAGGGGGACGACTATGGCTACACCTTC.

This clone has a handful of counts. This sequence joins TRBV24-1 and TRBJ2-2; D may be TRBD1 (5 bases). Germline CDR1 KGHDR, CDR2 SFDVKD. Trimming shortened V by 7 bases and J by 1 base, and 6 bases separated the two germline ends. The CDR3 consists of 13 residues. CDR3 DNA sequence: TGTGCCACCAGAACAGGGAACACCGGGGAGCTGTTTTTT. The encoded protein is CATRTGNTGELFF.

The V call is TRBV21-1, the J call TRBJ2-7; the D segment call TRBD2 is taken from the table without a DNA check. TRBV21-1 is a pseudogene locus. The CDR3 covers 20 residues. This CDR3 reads CASSPPPPSGGPLEHYEQYF. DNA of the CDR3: TGTGCCAGCAGTCCACCGCCCCCTAGCGGGGGCCCGCTAGAACACTACGAGCAGTACTTC.

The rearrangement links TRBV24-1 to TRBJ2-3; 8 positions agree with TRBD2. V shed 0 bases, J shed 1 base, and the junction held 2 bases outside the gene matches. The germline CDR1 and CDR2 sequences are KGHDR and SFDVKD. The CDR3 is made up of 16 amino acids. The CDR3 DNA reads TGTGCCACCAGTGATTTGAGCGGGAGCGGCACAGATACGCAGTATTTT. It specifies CATSDLSGSGTDTQYF.

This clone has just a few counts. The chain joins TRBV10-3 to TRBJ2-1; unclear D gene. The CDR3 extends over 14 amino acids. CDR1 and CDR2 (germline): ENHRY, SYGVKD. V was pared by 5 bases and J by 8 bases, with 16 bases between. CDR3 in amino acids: CAISPGQSQDEQFF. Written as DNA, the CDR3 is TGTGCCATCAGTCCCGGCCAGAGCCAAGATGAGCAGTTCTTC.

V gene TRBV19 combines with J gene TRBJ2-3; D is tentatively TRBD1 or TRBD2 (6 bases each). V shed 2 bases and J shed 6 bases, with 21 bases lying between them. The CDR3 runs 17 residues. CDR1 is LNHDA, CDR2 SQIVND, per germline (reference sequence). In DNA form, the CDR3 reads TGTGCCAGTAGTATACAAGGAGGGGGTCCGCTTGGGGATACGCAGTATTTT. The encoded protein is CASSIQGGGPLGDTQYF.

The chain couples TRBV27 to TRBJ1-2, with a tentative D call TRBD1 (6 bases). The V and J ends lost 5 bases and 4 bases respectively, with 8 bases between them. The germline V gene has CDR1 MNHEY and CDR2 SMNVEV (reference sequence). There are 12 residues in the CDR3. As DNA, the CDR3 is TGTGCCAGCAGTACACAGGGCTATGGCTACACCTTC. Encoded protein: CASSTQGYGYTF.

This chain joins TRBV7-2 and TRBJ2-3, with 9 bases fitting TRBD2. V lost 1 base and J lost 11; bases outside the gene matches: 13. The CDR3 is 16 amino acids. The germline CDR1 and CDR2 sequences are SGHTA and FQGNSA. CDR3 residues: CASSLEPGSGGRKQYF. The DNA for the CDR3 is TGTGCCAGCAGCTTAGAGCCGGGTAGCGGGGGACGGAAGCAGTATTTT.